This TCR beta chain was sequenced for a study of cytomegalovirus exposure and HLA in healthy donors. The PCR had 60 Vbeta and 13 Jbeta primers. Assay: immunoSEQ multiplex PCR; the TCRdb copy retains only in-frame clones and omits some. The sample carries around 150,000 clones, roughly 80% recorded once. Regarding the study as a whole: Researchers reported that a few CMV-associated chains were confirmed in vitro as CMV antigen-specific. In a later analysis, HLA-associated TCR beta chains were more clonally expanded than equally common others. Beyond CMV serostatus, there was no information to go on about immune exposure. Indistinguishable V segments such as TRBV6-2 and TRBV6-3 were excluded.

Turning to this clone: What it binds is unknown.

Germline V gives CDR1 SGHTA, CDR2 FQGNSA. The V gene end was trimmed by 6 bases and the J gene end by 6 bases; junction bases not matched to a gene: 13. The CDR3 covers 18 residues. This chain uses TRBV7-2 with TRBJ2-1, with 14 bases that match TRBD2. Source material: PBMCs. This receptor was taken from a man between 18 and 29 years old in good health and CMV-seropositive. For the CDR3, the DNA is TGTGCCAGCAGGTTGACTAGCGGGGGGGCGCTGGTTTCCAATGAGCAGTTCTTC. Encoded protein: CASRLTSGGALVSNEQFF.